One and the same sample provided the 29 T cell receptor beta chains below, sequenced in a study of human T cells and chemical hapten exposure (dated by TCRdb to the early 2020s). Library method: RACE. This sample was sequenced with a NextSeq 500. The public reads were reanalyzed by TCRdb: fastp trimming at Q25, MiXCR alignment, in-frame beta chains only. A single entry per CDR3 protein holds the most common genes and DNA from its merged rows. This sample has approximately 84,000 distinct CDR3 sequences in its table, and 9.5% to 13% of those were observed once. Jointly, the top ten make up roughly 2.3% of the sample. The sample's time point label is to be understood as: patch test 2, 6 weeks after DPC sensitization. The treatment or condition label, read with the paper, signifies: therapeutic diphenylcyclopropenone sensitization with weekly scalp DPC. The specimen was whole blood, collected in connection with sensitization to the hapten diphenylcyclopropenone (DPC). The source of these receptors is a woman in her 30s with alopecia areata. Some clones in this sample may be carry-over from other donors' samples.

This clonotype was recorded many times. The chain is built from TRBV11-2 and TRBJ2-5; 8 positions match TRBD1. Germline values: CDR1 SGHAT, CDR2 FQNNGV. The J segment lost 4 bases and the V segment lost 5 bases, leaving 9 bases of the junction unmatched. The CDR3 runs 15 residues. DNA for the CDR3: TGTGCCAGCAGCACGGGACAGGCGGTTGGAGAGACCCAGTACTTC. Its translation: CASSTGQAVGETQYF.

This clonotype was picked up many times. The rearrangement links TRBV7-2 to TRBJ1-3; D gene uncertain. Trimming cost V 2 bases and J 3 bases, with 17 bases left between them. CDR1 is SGHTA and CDR2 is FQGNSA in the germline V gene. There are 17 residues in the CDR3. The CDR3: CASSLPTSAQIGNTIYF. CDR3 sequence (DNA): TGTGCCAGCAGCTTACCGACGAGCGCTCAAATTGGAAACACCATATATTTT.

This clonotype was seen repeatedly, ten times or more. The rearrangement joins TRBV9 to TRBJ1-6; D is perhaps TRBD1 (5 bases). The V gene lost 3 bases and the J gene lost 9 bases, with 13 bases spanning the gap. Germline V gene sequence: CDR1 SGDLS, CDR2 YYNGEE. This CDR3 is 14 amino acids long. The CDR3 nucleotides are TGTGCCAGCAGCGAGGGACGTCGAGGTTCACCCCTCCACTTT. This sequence encodes CASSEGRRGSPLHF.

In regard to this clonotype: Being one base from a much bigger clone, this may be a read error. The V call is TRBV6-6, the J call TRBJ2-3; D unresolved. From germline, CDR1 is MNHNY and CDR2 SVGAGI (reference sequence). V lost 5 bases to trimming and J lost 2 bases, with 11 bases between them. This CDR3 has 14 amino acids. The CDR3: CASSKTPNTDTQYF. Here the CDR3 DNA reads TGTGCCAGCAGTAAGACGCCAAACACAGATACGCAGTATTTT.

Ten or more counts support this clonotype. This chain uses TRBV7-2 with TRBJ2-2; D is unresolved. The CDR3 extends over 14 amino acids. V was cut by 1 base and J by 5 bases, with 8 bases left in between. Germline CDR1 and CDR2: SGHTA and FQGNSA. The CDR3 sequence: CASSLVMGTGELFF. The CDR3 DNA reads as TGTGCCAGCAGCTTAGTTATGGGGACCGGGGAGCTGTTTTTT.

At least ten counts were recorded for this clonotype. CDR3 DNA: TGTGCCAGCAGACTCACTAGCGGCACAGATACGCAGTATTTT. Its translation: CASRLTSGTDTQYF. The rearrangement uses TRBV2 and TRBJ2-3, with 7 bases fitting TRBD2. Germline V gene data show CDR1 as SNHLY and CDR2 as FYNNEI. V trimming: 6 bases; J trimming: 1 base; junction bases outside the gene matches: 4. The CDR3 sequence is 14 residues long. Full variable domain (remainder filled in from reference TRBV2 and TRBJ2-3): EPEVTQTPSHQVTQMGQEVILRCVPISNHLYFYWYRQILGQKVEFLVSFYNNEISEKSEIFDDQFSVERPDGSNFTLKIRSTKLEDSAMYFCASRLTSGTDTQYFGPGTRLTVL.

V is TRBV28 and J is TRBJ1-6; TRBD1 is a possible D gene (5 bases). Trimming shortened V by 7 bases and J by 10 bases, and 11 bases separated the two germline ends. The CDR3 is 12 residues long. Per the germline V gene, CDR1 is MDHEN and CDR2 is SYDVKM. The CDR3, as DNA: TGTGCCAGCATGCAGGGAAGCTCACCCCTCCACTTT. This gives the protein CASMQGSSPLHF.

This clonotype has a count of ten or more. The chain employs TRBV30 and TRBJ1-5, with D maybe TRBD1 (5 bases). The V end was cut by 0 bases, the J end by 5 bases, with 11 bases between. Germline-derived CDR1 and CDR2 are GTSNPN and SVGIG (reference sequence). The CDR3 contains 14 residues. The CDR3 region is CAWSVPGAHQPQHF. Here the CDR3 DNA reads TGTGCCTGGAGTGTACCCGGGGCCCATCAGCCCCAGCATTTT. The variable domain in full, completed from reference TRBV30 and TRBJ1-5, reads SQTIHQWPATLVQPVGSPLSLECTVEGTSNPNLYWYRQAAGRGLQLLFYSVGIGQISSEVPQNLSASRPQDRQFILSSKKLLLSDSGFYLCAWSVPGAHQPQHFGDGTRLSIL.

This sequence joins TRBV7-2 and TRBJ1-6; 9 positions agree with TRBD1. The trim removed 5 bases at V and 8 bases at J, leaving 1 base unmatched. This CDR3 has 13 amino acids. Germline V gives CDR1 SGHTA, CDR2 FQGNSA. The CDR3 nucleotides read TGTGCCAGCAGCCGACAGGGGGATTCACCCCTCCACTTT. Translating gives CASSRQGDSPLHF.

At least ten counts were recorded for this clonotype. The gene calls are TRBV7-9 and TRBJ2-2; TRBD1 matches at 8 bases. The CDR3 extends over 14 amino acids. The J segment lost 9 bases and the V segment lost 5 bases, leaving 8 bases of the junction unmatched. CDR1 and CDR2 (germline): SEHNR, FQNEAQ (reference sequence). As DNA, the CDR3 is TGTGCCAGCAGCGTTGGGACAGGCCTTCGGGAGCTGTTTTTT. This codes for CASSVGTGLRELFF.

This clonotype has a count of ten or more. The chain employs TRBV12-3 or TRBV12-4 and TRBJ2-3; D unclear. The V end lost 5 bases, the J end lost 4 bases, and 13 bases lay between the germline ends. This CDR3 contains 14 residues. Here the CDR3 reads CASSPGPGADTQYF. CDR3 nucleotides: TGTGCCAGCAGTCCCGGTCCGGGCGCAGATACGCAGTATTTT.

This clonotype showed up just a few times. In nucleotides, the CDR3 is TGTGCCAGCAGCGTAGGTTCTAGCACAGATACGCAGTATTTT. This gives the protein CASSVGSSTDTQYF. The chain is built from TRBV9 and TRBJ2-3; D remains unclear. The CDR3 totals 14 residues. With 0 bases removed from V and 0 bases from J, the gap between germline ends came to 5 bases. CDR1 SGDLS and CDR2 YYNGEE come from the germline V gene.

This clonotype was seen repeatedly, ten times or more. The chain is built from TRBV10-3 and TRBJ2-3, with D unclear. This CDR3 is built from 13 residues. Germline V CDR1 and CDR2: ENHRY, SYGVKD. The V end lost 1 base, the J end lost 6 bases, and 8 bases lay between the germline ends. The CDR3 DNA is TGTGCCATCAGTGAGTGGTTGGGCGATACGCAGTATTTT. Translation: CAISEWLGDTQYF.

This clonotype came up many times. This chain links TRBV11-3 with TRBJ2-1, with 13 nucleotides matching TRBD2. V trimming: 5 bases; J trimming: 6 bases; junction bases outside the gene matches: 7. CDR3 size: 16 residues. Per germline, CDR1 SGHNT and CDR2 YENEEA. The CDR3 here is CASSGRGLAGPNEQFF. The CDR3 nucleotides are TGTGCCAGCAGCGGACGGGGACTAGCGGGACCCAATGAGCAGTTCTTC.

This clonotype has a count of ten or more. The rearrangement links TRBV7-9 to TRBJ2-6; maybe TRBD2 (5 bases). The germline V and J ends were trimmed by 8 bases and 0 bases, with 23 bases remaining between them. Germline values: CDR1 SEHNR, CDR2 FQNEAQ (reference sequence). CDR3 length: 19 amino acids. The CDR3 DNA reads TGTGCCAGCGCTATATCCATGGGCAGGACTCTCTCTGGGGCCAACGTCCTGACTTTC. Translating it yields CASAISMGRTLSGANVLTF.

This clonotype was seen a handful of times. The chain couples TRBV6-1 to TRBJ1-1, with D perhaps TRBD1 (5 bases). This CDR3 is 11 amino acids long. In germline, CDR1 is MNHNS, CDR2 SASEGT. Trimming removed 6 bases at V and 7 bases at J, with 9 bases between. The CDR3: CASSLQDEAFF. The CDR3 region has the DNA TGTGCCAGCAGCCTACAGGATGAAGCTTTCTTT.

In its sample, this clonotype was seen many times. The V call is TRBV29-1, the J call TRBJ2-5, with 11 bases identical to TRBD1. V was clipped by 4 bases and J by 5 bases; unmatched bases: 3. Germline assignment: CDR1 SQVTM and CDR2 ANQGSEA. This CDR3 region has 13 residues. The CDR3 DNA reads as TGCAGCGTTGCAGGGACAGGGGGGGAGACCCAGTACTTC. It codes for CSVAGTGGETQYF.

The gene calls are TRBV20-1 and TRBJ2-3, with 12 bases aligning to TRBD2. Germline CDR1 and CDR2: DFQATT and SNEGSKA (reference sequence). The CDR3 is 15 residues long. Trimming removed 1 base from V and 1 base from J; junction bases left unmatched: 0. CDR3 bases: TGCAGTGCTAGAGGACTAGCGGGGGGCACAGATACGCAGTATTTT. It yields the protein CSARGLAGGTDTQYF.

This clonotype has only a few counts. V and J are TRBV20-1 and TRBJ2-7; 7 bases map to TRBD2. The CDR3 spans 12 residues. In germline, CDR1 is DFQATT, CDR2 SNEGSKA (reference sequence). V shed 3 bases and J 7 bases; nucleotides not matched to a gene: 6. The CDR3 reads CSASPGGREQYF. Written as DNA, the CDR3 is TGCAGTGCTAGTCCGGGGGGTCGGGAGCAGTACTTC.

This clonotype has at least ten counts. V and J are TRBV11-3 and TRBJ2-2; 8 bases align to TRBD1. V was pared by 4 bases and J by 4 bases, with 11 bases of the junction left unmatched. From germline, CDR1 is SGHNT and CDR2 YENEEA. The CDR3 sequence is 17 residues long. The CDR3 reads CASSSHSRTGSTGELFF. The CDR3 coding sequence is TGTGCCAGCAGCTCACATAGTCGGACAGGGTCCACCGGGGAGCTGTTTTTT.

This clonotype was counted a few times. The CDR3 DNA sequence: TGTGCCAGCAGTTACCTTGGACAGGGGGCCTACGAGCAGTACTTC. This encodes CASSYLGQGAYEQYF. The rearrangement joins TRBV6-2 or TRBV6-3 to TRBJ2-7; 10 nucleotides agree with TRBD1. This CDR3 spans 15 amino acids. V dropped 2 bases and J dropped 2; count of bases not matched to a gene: 3. Per germline, CDR1 MNHEY and CDR2 SVGEGT.

The V call is TRBV28, the J call TRBJ2-7; D not certain. V lost 2 bases to trimming and J lost 7 bases, with 6 bases between them. The CDR3 covers 11 residues. CDR1 and CDR2 (germline): MDHEN, SYDVKM. This CDR3 reads CASSLNREQYF. DNA for the CDR3: TGTGCCAGCAGTTTAAATCGTGAGCAGTACTTC.

This chain connects TRBV20-1 to TRBJ2-2, with 9 bases matching TRBD2. Germline-derived CDR1 and CDR2 are DFQATT and SNEGSKA (reference sequence). The J segment lost 6 bases and the V segment lost 6 bases, leaving 11 bases of the junction unmatched. The CDR3 covers 15 residues. The CDR3 DNA sequence: TGCAGTGCCGAGGGGATTAGCGGGAGCCCCGGGGAGCTGTTTTTT. Residues: CSAEGISGSPGELFF.

V gene TRBV10-3 combines with J gene TRBJ1-4; 7 bases fit TRBD1. The germline V gene has CDR1 ENHRY and CDR2 SYGVKD. V lost 0 bases to trimming and J lost 8 bases; unmatched junction nucleotides: 15. This CDR3 has 18 amino acids. The CDR3: CAISESGSSGQRREKLFF. The CDR3 DNA follows: TGTGCCATCAGTGAGTCGGGTTCTTCGGGACAGCGGAGAGAAAAACTGTTTTTT.

The V call is TRBV4-2, the J call TRBJ2-5; 11 nucleotides agree with TRBD2. This CDR3 spans 17 amino acids. CDR1 is LGHNA, CDR2 YNFKEQ, per germline. V lost 0 bases and J lost 6; bases outside the gene matches: 9. DNA for the CDR3: TGTGCCAGCAGCCAAGAAATTCTAGCGGGGGGCATCCAGACCCAGTACTTC. Its protein product is CASSQEILAGGIQTQYF.

V and J are TRBV10-2 and TRBJ2-3, with 7 bases fitting TRBD1. The CDR3 extends over 15 amino acids. Trimming at V came to 8 bases and at J to 5 bases, leaving 13 bases not matched to a gene. Germline lookup yields CDR1 WSHSY and CDR2 SAAADI. CDR3: CASLETGRQGDTQYF. CDR3 nucleotides: TGCGCCAGCCTAGAGACAGGGCGGCAGGGAGATACGCAGTATTTT.

V and J are TRBV2 and TRBJ2-3; D call uncertain. The ends were cut back, 7 bases at V and 2 bases at J, with 7 bases in the middle. The length of the CDR3 is 12 residues. The germline V gene has CDR1 SNHLY and CDR2 FYNNEI. CDR3 nucleotide sequence: TGTGCCAGCAACGTGCACACAGATACGCAGTATTTT. Protein sequence: CASNVHTDTQYF. The full variable domain, in which reference TRBV2 and TRBJ2-3 provide the parts outside the CDR3, is EPEVTQTPSHQVTQMGQEVILRCVPISNHLYFYWYRQILGQKVEFLVSFYNNEISEKSEIFDDQFSVERPDGSNFTLKIRSTKLEDSAMYFCASNVHTDTQYFGPGTRLTVL.

This clonotype has only a few counts. The chain has TRBV6-5 and TRBJ2-6; no definite D call. The V and J ends lost 0 bases and 2 bases respectively, with 5 bases between them. The CDR3 runs to 15 residues. From germline, CDR1 is MNHEY and CDR2 SVGAGI. The CDR3 DNA is TGTGCCAGCAGTTACTCTGGGGCTGGGGCCAACGTCCTGACTTTC. As protein: CASSYSGAGANVLTF.

This clonotype has ten or more counts. The gene calls are TRBV15 and TRBJ2-7, with D unclear. CDR3 length equals 15 residues. Trimming left V 0 bases short and J 2 bases short, with 11 bases between. Looked up from germline, CDR1 is LNHNV and CDR2 is YYDKDF (reference sequence). This CDR3 is CATSRDLKVTYEQYF. Written as DNA, the CDR3 is TGTGCCACCAGCAGAGACCTAAAAGTAACCTACGAGCAGTACTTC.